A single sample is the source of the 19 T cell receptor beta chains below, sequenced in a study of blood T cells in healthy people across ages (dated by TCRdb to between 2015 and 2017). Library preparation employed 5' RACE. The reads were generated on an Illumina HiSeq 2500. A second roughly 7 to 12 cycle PCR used a sample-barcoded 5' primer and a J-beta primer mix. TCRdb ran its own pipeline on the public reads, namely fastp trimming at Q25 and MiXCR clone calling, and kept in-frame beta chains. Rows matching on CDR3 protein sequence are summarized as one entry with the most common DNA and genes. Recorded for this sample are approximately 850,000 distinct CDR3 sequences; 58% of them occurred a single time. Roughly 22% of the sample rests with the top ten. Material: blood. Every receptor here comes from a young man in good health.

The count of this clonotype is one. This CDR3 reads CASSPTGRGNEQFF. The DNA of the CDR3 is TGTGCCAGCAGTCCGACAGGTCGGGGCAATGAGCAGTTCTTC. The chain couples TRBV12-3 or TRBV12-4 to TRBJ2-1; TRBD1 might be the D (6 bases). The germline V and J ends were trimmed by 5 bases and 6 bases, with 14 bases remaining between them. This CDR3 spans 14 amino acids.

A few counts support this clonotype. The genes are TRBV3-1 and TRBJ2-3; 7 nucleotides align to TRBD2. The V segment lost 0 bases and the J segment 5 bases; nucleotides outside the gene matches: 14. Looked up from germline, CDR1 is LGHDT and CDR2 is YNNKEL (reference sequence). The CDR3 loop spans 18 amino acids. The DNA of the CDR3 is TGTGCCAGCAGCCAAGAACTCGTACGGCGGGGGAAGAGAGATACGCAGTATTTT. This encodes CASSQELVRRGKRDTQYF.

This sequence joins TRBV7-9 and TRBJ2-3, with 8 nucleotides matching TRBD2. The CDR3 runs to 18 residues. In germline, CDR1 is SEHNR, CDR2 FQNEAQ (reference sequence). V lost 5 bases, J lost 5 bases, and 18 bases stayed unmatched. CDR3 DNA sequence: TGTGCCAGCAGCGCCCCTCTTGGGGGACTAGACCTCGGAGATACGCAGTATTTT. This translates into CASSAPLGGLDLGDTQYF.

V and J are TRBV6-2 or TRBV6-3 and TRBJ2-7, with D possibly TRBD1 on 5 matching bases. Trimming removed 7 bases at V and 6 bases at J, with 16 bases between. Per germline, CDR1 MNHEY and CDR2 SVGEGT. The CDR3 is 13 residues long. The DNA of the CDR3 is TGTGCCAGCACCCCCTGGGAAGGGGTCGAGCAGTACTTC. This sequence encodes CASTPWEGVEQYF.

V usage is TRBV27 and J usage is TRBJ2-4; TRBD2 aligns across 11 bases. The DNA end is more similar to TRBJ2-5, so the J call may be wrong. Germline V gene data show CDR1 as MNHEY and CDR2 as SMNVEV (reference sequence). This CDR3 has 16 amino acids. Here the CDR3 DNA reads TGTGCCAGCAGTCCCTTCGCCGGGACTAGCGGAGAGACCCAGTACTTC. It yields the protein CASSPFAGTSGETQYF.

The chain has TRBV10-3 and TRBJ1-4, with D unresolved. CDR3 length: 13 amino acids. The germline V and J ends were trimmed by 6 bases and 9 bases, with 14 bases remaining between them. CDR1 and CDR2 from the germline V gene are ENHRY and SYGVKD. The CDR3 coding sequence is TGTGCCATCAGCGAAGAACAGCTGAAAAAACTGTTTTTT. Translating it yields CAISEEQLKKLFF.

The gene calls are TRBV5-1 and TRBJ2-7; D is tentatively TRBD1 or TRBD2 (7 bases each). This CDR3 is built from 13 residues. Trimming stripped 6 bases from V and 3 bases from J, with 13 bases between. Germline CDR1 reads SGHRS; CDR2 reads YFSETQ. The CDR3 bases are TGCGCCAGCACATCAGGGGGGGGCTACGAGCAGTACTTC. This sequence encodes CASTSGGGYEQYF.

V usage is TRBV4-2 and J usage is TRBJ2-7; D is undetermined. Trimming pared 2 bases from V and 2 bases from J, leaving 13 bases between. Germline CDR1 reads LGHNA; CDR2 reads YNFKEQ. The CDR3 loop spans 15 amino acids. The CDR3 DNA follows: TGTGCCAGCAGCCAAAACCCTTTGGGAACCTACGAGCAGTACTTC. Translation gives CASSQNPLGTYEQYF.

The rearrangement links TRBV27 to TRBJ2-5; D is undetermined. CDR1 and CDR2 (germline): MNHEY, SMNVEV (reference sequence). The V end lost 7 bases, the J end lost 2 bases, and 20 bases lay between the germline ends. The CDR3 spans 16 residues. CDR3 coding DNA: TGTGCCAGCAATTTTAGCAGGCTCATCAAACAAGAGACCCAGTACTTC. It is translated as CASNFSRLIKQETQYF.

The rearrangement uses TRBV6-5 and TRBJ2-4; D gene unclear. The DNA end is a closer match to TRBJ2-7, so the J assignment may be wrong. The CDR3 contains 14 residues. Germline V CDR1 and CDR2: MNHEY, SVGAGI. CDR3 amino acids: CASSYKLDGYEQYF. The CDR3 DNA follows: TGTGCCAGCAGTTACAAACTGGACGGGTACGAGCAGTACTTC.

V is TRBV25-1 and J is TRBJ1-1; D possibly corresponds to TRBD1 (5 bases). The germline V gene has CDR1 MGHDK and CDR2 SYGVNS. Trimming took 6 bases from V and 10 from J, leaving 15 bases between them. The CDR3 contains 12 residues. Here the CDR3 reads CASRRDGYLAFF. CDR3 nucleotides: TGTGCCAGCAGGAGGGACGGCTATTTAGCTTTCTTT.

This chain joins TRBV27 and TRBJ2-1; D is unclear. The length of the CDR3 is 15 residues. The germline V gene encodes CDR1 MNHEY and CDR2 SMNVEV (reference sequence). The V gene lost 2 bases and the J gene lost 4 bases, with 12 bases spanning the gap. CDR3 coding DNA: TGTGCCAGCAGTTTAGGTGAAAACCGATACAATGAGCAGTTCTTC. Translation: CASSLGENRYNEQFF.

This clonotype was picked up a small number of times. J is TRBJ2-6 and V is TRBV6-2 or TRBV6-3, with TRBD1 as a possible D gene (5 bases). Deletions cut 5 bases from V and 1 base from J, with 15 bases between. The CDR3 runs to 17 residues. Germline V gene lookup returns CDR1 MNHEY and CDR2 SVGEGT. Here the CDR3 reads CASSTDKGPSGANVLTF. Written as DNA, the CDR3 is TGTGCCAGCAGTACGGACAAAGGTCCTTCTGGGGCCAACGTCCTGACTTTC.

The gene calls are TRBV20-1 and TRBJ2-1; 9 bases are shared with TRBD2. Germline assignment: CDR1 DFQATT and CDR2 SNEGSKA (reference sequence). This CDR3 is built from 12 residues. V shed 0 bases and J 11 bases; nucleotides not matched to a gene: 2. The CDR3 sequence is CSAREGLAQQFF. The CDR3, as DNA: TGCAGTGCTAGAGAAGGACTAGCGCAGCAGTTCTTC.

The chain uses TRBV20-1 and TRBJ2-5; the D gene is possibly TRBD1 (6 bases). The J call may be in error: the DNA end matches TRBJ2-4 better. The CDR3 runs to 14 residues. Germline CDR1 reads DFQATT; CDR2 reads SNEGSKA (reference sequence). This CDR3 is CSARFPGDKNIQYF. The CDR3 coding sequence is TGCAGTGCTAGATTTCCAGGGGATAAAAACATTCAGTACTTC.

This clonotype was detected once. The chain has TRBV5-1 and TRBJ2-6; 9 positions match TRBD1. Trimming at V came to 6 bases and at J to 3 bases, leaving 10 bases not matched to a gene. Germline CDR1 SGHRS, CDR2 YFSETQ. The CDR3 has 17 residues. The CDR3 is CASTNRDRVGGANVLTF. The CDR3, as DNA: TGCGCCAGCACAAACCGGGACAGGGTCGGTGGGGCCAACGTCCTGACTTTC.

This clonotype was counted between two and nine times. The chain employs TRBV20-1 and TRBJ2-7, with a tentative D call TRBD1 (6 bases). Germline V gene lookup returns CDR1 DFQATT and CDR2 SNEGSKA (reference sequence). V gave up 2 bases and J gave up 0 bases, with 20 bases separating them. The CDR3 sequence is 17 residues long. CDR3 DNA: TGCAGTGCTAGATTATTCGACAGGAACCAGGGCTCCTACGAGCAGTACTTC. It yields the protein CSARLFDRNQGSYEQYF.

This chain links TRBV15 with TRBJ2-1; D is unclear. The length of the CDR3 is 12 residues. Trimming left V 7 bases short and J 4 bases short, with 8 bases between. Germline V gene sequence: CDR1 LNHNV, CDR2 YYDKDF (reference sequence). This CDR3 is CATNDLYNEQFF. For the CDR3, the DNA is TGTGCCACCAACGATCTTTACAATGAGCAGTTCTTC.

About this clonotype: Germline and junction disagree at one end, which may indicate a read error. V gene TRBV7-2 combines with J gene TRBJ2-1; 12 bases map to TRBD2. The CDR3 extends over 15 amino acids. Germline values: CDR1 SGHTA, CDR2 FQGNSA. CDR3 sequence: CASSLLAGGYNERFF. The CDR3 DNA reads TGTGCCAGCAGCTTGCTAGCGGGGGGGTACAATGAGCGGTTCTTC.